The 29 T cell receptor beta chains listed next were all sequenced from one sample in a study of blood T cell repertoires in COVID-19. Assay used: immunoSEQ multiplex PCR; TCRdb lists only in-frame clones, some missing. This sample has fewer than 300,000 clones, with around 89% found just once. The specimen was PBMCs or T cells enriched from blood (not recorded which). These receptors all come from a man aged 35 to 55 who had recovered from COVID-19.

This clone qualifies as medium-sized (0.01 to 0.1%). The CDR3 reads CASSLGYNNEKLFF. CDR3 DNA: TGTGCCAGTAGCCTCGGGTACAATAATGAAAAACTGTTTTTT. The chain carries TRBV19 and TRBJ1-4; D gene uncertain. Germline V gene sequence: CDR1 LNHDA, CDR2 SQIVND (reference sequence). The CDR3 loop spans 14 amino acids. V was pared by 6 bases and J by 4 bases, with 12 bases between.

V is TRBV6-5 and J is TRBJ1-2, with TRBD1 as a possible D gene (5 bases). There are 13 residues in the CDR3. V was clipped by 2 bases and J by 3 bases, with 7 bases between them. Germline V gene lookup returns CDR1 MNHEY and CDR2 SVGAGI. As DNA, the CDR3 is TGTGCCAGCAGTTACGGGGGGGACTATGGCTACACCTTC. Residues: CASSYGGDYGYTF.

The rearrangement links TRBV29-1 to TRBJ2-7; 8 bases map to TRBD2. This CDR3 has 13 residues. Germline lookup yields CDR1 SQVTM and CDR2 ANQGSEA. V lost 6 bases and J lost 1; bases outside the gene matches: 5. The CDR3 coding sequence is TGCAGCGTGGCCGGACTAGCTTCCTACGAGCAGTACTTC. Its translation: CSVAGLASYEQYF.

This chain uses TRBV29-1 with TRBJ1-5; 7 nucleotides match TRBD1. V was pared by 7 bases and J by 2 bases, with 8 bases of the junction left unmatched. Germline-derived CDR1 and CDR2 are SQVTM and ANQGSEA. The CDR3 sequence is 14 residues long. The CDR3, as DNA: TGCAGCGCAGCACAGGGGCTTGGCAATCAGCCCCAGCATTTT. This encodes CSAAQGLGNQPQHF.

This chain connects TRBV5-4 to TRBJ2-7; 11 positions match TRBD1. The germline V gene has CDR1 SGHNT and CDR2 YYREEE (reference sequence). This CDR3 comprises 16 residues. V lost 5 bases to trimming and J lost 7 bases; unmatched junction nucleotides: 14. CDR3 coding DNA: TGTGCCAGCAGTTTTCACCCGGGACAGGGGGTGGGGGAGCAGTACTTC. This codes for CASSFHPGQGVGEQYF.

The J gene is TRBJ2-7, the V gene TRBV6-2 or TRBV6-3, with D possibly being TRBD2 (7 bases). This CDR3 region has 14 residues. CDR1 is MNHEY, CDR2 SVGEGT, per germline. The V end was cut by 0 bases, the J end by 6 bases, with 12 bases between. The CDR3 DNA sequence: TGTGCCAGCAGTTACTCGGGAGGGGGATTCGAGCAGTACTTC. It is translated as CASSYSGGGFEQYF.

The chain uses TRBV3-1 (or the pseudogene TRBV3-2) and TRBJ1-1; unclear D gene. Trimming stripped 3 bases from V and 8 bases from J, with 10 bases between. Germline assignment: CDR1 LGHDT and CDR2 YNNKEL (reference sequence). The CDR3 length is 12 residues. The CDR3 sequence is CASSHGDGEAFF. CDR3 nucleotide sequence: TGTGCCAGCAGCCATGGAGACGGGGAAGCTTTCTTT.

The rearrangement links TRBV4-3 to TRBJ2-7; TRBD2 aligns across 7 bases. In germline, CDR1 is LGHNA, CDR2 YSLEER. This CDR3 has 15 residues. V was clipped by 0 bases and J by 3 bases; unmatched bases: 5. CDR3 in DNA: TGCGCCAGCAGCCAAGAACTAGCGAGCCTCTACGAGCAGTACTTC. Its protein is CASSQELASLYEQYF.

The chain uses TRBV3-1 (or the pseudogene TRBV3-2) and TRBJ2-3, with 7 nucleotides matching TRBD2. V trimming: 1 base; J trimming: 3 bases; junction bases outside the gene matches: 16. CDR3 length: 19 amino acids. The germline V gene encodes CDR1 LGHDT and CDR2 YNNKEL (reference sequence). The CDR3 DNA follows: TGTGCCAGCAGCCAAGCTGTGTATGGGGGGGTAGGTAGGACAGATACGCAGTATTTT. Translated: CASSQAVYGGVGRTDTQYF.

The chain combines TRBV28 with TRBJ1-4; D gene ambiguous. Trimming left V 8 bases short and J 2 bases short, with 6 bases between. CDR1 and CDR2 from the germline V gene are MDHEN and SYDVKM. This CDR3 spans 12 amino acids. The CDR3 is CASEGTNEKLFF. In DNA, the CDR3 is TGTGCCAGCGAGGGCACTAATGAAAAACTGTTTTTT.

Written as DNA, the CDR3 is TGCGCCAGCAGTGTTAGCGGGGCTAGCAATCAGCCCCAGCATTTT. This codes for CASSVSGASNQPQHF. The rearrangement uses TRBV10-2 and TRBJ1-5; perhaps TRBD1 as D (5 bases). The germline V and J ends were trimmed by 4 bases and 0 bases, with 10 bases remaining between them. The CDR3 length is 15 residues. Germline V lookup: CDR1 WSHSY, CDR2 SAAADI.

The rearrangement joins TRBV6-5 to TRBJ2-1; possibly TRBD1 for D (6 bases). V gave up 7 bases and J gave up 1 base, with 11 bases separating them. Germline assignment: CDR1 MNHEY and CDR2 SVGAGI. This CDR3 has 14 amino acids. The CDR3 DNA reads TGTGCCAGCAAAGGCCAGGGGTCCTACAATGAGCAGTTCTTC. This encodes CASKGQGSYNEQFF.

The gene calls are TRBV6-1 and TRBJ2-7, with TRBD1 matching 11 bases. Germline V CDR1 and CDR2: MNHNS, SASEGT. V was clipped by 5 bases and J by 3 bases; unmatched bases: 6. CDR3 size: 15 residues. CDR3 residues: CASSSRTGGFYEQYF. The CDR3 DNA is TGTGCCAGCAGTTCCCGGACAGGGGGCTTCTACGAGCAGTACTTC.

A note on this clone: Germline is not matched at one junction end, which may reflect a read error. V and J are TRBV6-1 and TRBJ1-1; TRBD1 agrees at 10 bases. There are 14 residues in the CDR3. Germline lookup yields CDR1 MNHNS and CDR2 SASEGT. CDR3 in amino acids: CASREDRGPTEAFF. The CDR3 DNA is TGTGCCAGCAGGGAAGACAGGGGGCCCACTGAAGCTTTCTTT.

CDR3 protein: CASSIGWDSEYYGYTF. The CDR3 bases are TGTGCCAGCAGCATAGGGTGGGACAGCGAGTACTATGGCTACACCTTC. V and J are TRBV7-9 and TRBJ1-2; 7 bases fit TRBD1. Germline CDR1 and CDR2: SEHNR and FQNEAQ (reference sequence). V lost 5 bases and J lost 3; bases outside the gene matches: 12. CDR3 length: 16 amino acids.

Only a few counts were recorded for this clone. The genes are TRBV28 and TRBJ2-7, with 9 bases identical to TRBD2. This CDR3 region has 15 residues. CDR1 is MDHEN and CDR2 is SYDVKM in the germline V gene. Germline trimming cut 6 bases from V and 2 bases from J; bases unmatched to any gene: 8. CDR3 residues: CASRLAGVLTYEQYF. CDR3 coding DNA: TGTGCCAGCAGATTAGCGGGGGTACTAACCTACGAGCAGTACTTC.

This clone has a handful of counts. V gene TRBV12-5 combines with J gene TRBJ1-1; 7 bases agree with TRBD1. The CDR3 is 13 residues long. The ends lost 2 bases at V and 7 bases at J; junction bases unmatched: 4. CDR1 and CDR2 from the germline V gene are LGHNT and FRNRAP. The CDR3 loop is CASGLYGTVEAFF. CDR3 nucleotide sequence: TGTGCTAGTGGTTTGTATGGGACAGTTGAAGCTTTCTTT.

The chain is built from TRBV29-1 and TRBJ2-3, with 8 bases identical to TRBD1. V dropped 7 bases and J dropped 4; count of bases not matched to a gene: 10. This CDR3 region has 14 residues. Germline CDR1 and CDR2: SQVTM and ANQGSEA. This CDR3 is CSGRMQGAPDTQYF. The CDR3 nucleotides read TGCAGCGGGAGGATGCAGGGGGCCCCAGATACGCAGTATTTT.

The rearrangement joins TRBV14 to TRBJ2-7; D unresolved. Germline CDR1 reads SGHDN; CDR2 reads FVKESK. V was pared by 1 base and J by 5 bases, with 18 bases between. The CDR3 has 16 residues. CDR3 in amino acids: CASSQGGFRLRNEQYF. The CDR3 DNA follows: TGTGCCAGCAGCCAAGGAGGTTTCCGCCTCAGAAACGAGCAGTACTTC.

This clone was found once. The V gene is TRBV18, the J gene TRBJ1-4; D is uncertain. Germline V gene data show CDR1 as KGHSH and CDR2 as LQKENI. V was shortened by 5 bases and J by 1 base, with 17 bases between the two germline ends. The CDR3 is 17 residues long. The CDR3 here is CASSSTQGTGTNEKLFF. The CDR3 DNA reads as TGTGCCAGCTCATCAACACAAGGAACGGGAACTAATGAAAAACTGTTTTTT.

This clone was counted a few times. This chain joins TRBV27 and TRBJ2-7, with 10 bases identical to TRBD2. The length of the CDR3 is 15 residues. The trim removed 3 bases at V and 3 bases at J, leaving 5 bases unmatched. Per the germline V gene, CDR1 is MNHEY and CDR2 is SMNVEV (reference sequence). CDR3 in amino acids: CASSFASGSGYEQYF. CDR3 nucleotides: TGTGCCAGCAGTTTCGCTAGCGGGAGTGGCTACGAGCAGTACTTC.

The chain recombines TRBV5-5 with TRBJ2-5, with 12 bases identical to TRBD2. The ends lost 4 bases at V and 4 bases at J; junction bases unmatched: 11. CDR3 length: 17 amino acids. Germline V gives CDR1 SGHKS, CDR2 YYEKEE (reference sequence). CDR3 amino acids: CASSRPGLAGSGETQYF. In DNA, the CDR3 is TGTGCCAGCAGCCGCCCGGGACTAGCGGGTTCCGGAGAGACCCAGTACTTC. The full variable domain, with the rest looked up from reference TRBV5-5 and TRBJ2-5, is DAGVTQSPTHLIKTRGQQVTLRCSPISGHKSVSWYQQVLGQGPQFIFQYYEKEERGRGNFPDRFSARQFPNYSSELNVNALLLGDSALYLCASSRPGLAGSGETQYFGPGTRLLVL.

This clone was recorded once. V gene TRBV7-6 combines with J gene TRBJ2-7, with TRBD2 matching over 9 bases. The V and J ends lost 1 base and 1 base, in that order; junction bases with no gene match: 14. The CDR3 consists of 19 residues. CDR1 is SGHVS and CDR2 is FNYEAQ in the germline V gene. In DNA form, the CDR3 reads TGTGCCAGCAGCTTAGGTGTAGCGGCTAGCGGGAAAGGGTCCTACGAGCAGTACTTC. Its protein product is CASSLGVAASGKGSYEQYF.

This sequence joins TRBV19 and TRBJ2-5, with D hard to call. The CDR3 totals 13 residues. Looked up from germline, CDR1 is LNHDA and CDR2 is SQIVND (reference sequence). Trimming pared 3 bases from V and 0 bases from J, leaving 5 bases between. CDR3 DNA: TGTGCCAGTAGTATCACAAACCAAGAGACCCAGTACTTC. The encoded protein is CASSITNQETQYF.

This chain uses TRBV5-1 with TRBJ2-5, with TRBD2 identical over 8 bases. This CDR3 is built from 15 residues. Germline values: CDR1 SGHRS, CDR2 YFSETQ. V trimming: 7 bases; J trimming: 5 bases; junction bases outside the gene matches: 13. CDR3 region: CASRLAGGRGETQYF. DNA of the CDR3: TGCGCCAGCCGTCTAGCGGGCGGCCGTGGGGAGACCCAGTACTTC.

As regards this clone: Distinct nucleotide sequences in the sample also encode this CDR3. The V call is TRBV25-1, the J call TRBJ2-7; D possibly corresponds to TRBD2 (5 bases). Germline CDR1 MGHDK, CDR2 SYGVNS. This CDR3 is built from 13 residues. Trimming stripped 3 bases from V and 3 bases from J, with 9 bases between. The CDR3 bases are TGTGCCAGCAGTGAGTCGGGAAGCTACGAGCAGTACTTC. Protein product: CASSESGSYEQYF.

The chain employs TRBV4-3 and TRBJ2-7; TRBD2 agrees at 15 bases. CDR3 length: 20 amino acids. The germline gives CDR1 LGHNA, CDR2 YSLEER. The V and J ends lost 0 bases and 5 bases, in that order; junction bases with no gene match: 14. The CDR3, as DNA: TGCGCCAGCAGCCAAGATCGTGGACTAGCGGGAGGGCCTGGTTCCCACGAGCAGTACTTC. This codes for CASSQDRGLAGGPGSHEQYF.

The genes are TRBV11-2 and TRBJ1-4; D might be TRBD1 (5 bases). The V gene lost 5 bases and the J gene lost 8 bases, with 18 bases spanning the gap. The CDR3 runs 15 residues. CDR1 and CDR2 from the germline V gene are SGHAT and FQNNGV. The CDR3 loop is CASSARQSGGEKLFF. The CDR3 coding sequence is TGTGCCAGCAGCGCCCGACAGAGCGGAGGGGAAAAACTGTTTTTT.

The chain's CDR3 is CASSFWGVPRKETQYF. The CDR3 DNA is TGTGCCAGCAGTTTCTGGGGGGTTCCCCGTAAAGAGACCCAGTACTTC. The chain combines TRBV28 with TRBJ2-5; D is perhaps TRBD2 (6 bases). With 3 bases removed from V and 3 bases from J, the gap between germline ends came to 17 bases. This CDR3 contains 16 residues. CDR1 and CDR2 from the germline V gene are MDHEN and SYDVKM.